The T cell receptor beta chain under discussion was sequenced for a study of CD8+ T cells in alopecia areata. The authors extracted RNA and reverse transcribed it into cDNA as the sequencing template. Assay: immunoSEQ multiplex PCR; the TCRdb copy retains only in-frame clones and omits some. The sample holds approximately 140,000 clones, about 88% seen once. In germline, CDR1 is MNHEY, CDR2 SMNVEV (reference sequence). The CDR3 is 12 amino acids. To note about this clone: Germline and junction disagree at one end, which may indicate a read error.

Treatment here: oral pan-JAK inhibitor, 5-10 mg twice daily. V and J are TRBV27 and TRBJ2-7; 7 bases are a match to TRBD1. The sample was CD8+ T cells sorted from blood, taken at week 4, from a patient treated with tofacitinib. The TCR comes from a human donor with alopecia areata. CDR3 nucleotides: TGTGCCAGCAGCAGACAGGGTACCGCCGAAGTATTC. It translates to CASSRQGTAEVF.